The clone carrying this T cell receptor beta chain is medium-sized (0.01 to 0.1%) by share. Its matching antigen is unknown. Treg sorting used a CD4+CD25+CD127-/low gate. Per the germline V gene, CDR1 is LNHNV and CDR2 is YYDKDF (reference sequence). This CDR3 contains 13 residues. With 8 bases clipped from V and 4 bases from J, the junction kept 4 bases outside the gene matches. General observations from the study: In terms of TCR gene usage, tumor memory CD4+ T cells clustered together with blood and lymph node memory CD4+ cells, as well as with lymph node naive CD4+ cells.

Semi-nested PCR with Nested Universal Primer A followed constant-region reverse priming of full-length variable regions. MiXCR was run by TCRdb on the 5' RACE reads, yielding one entry per CDR3 protein. This sample yields 34,000 or so distinct CDR3 sequences, of which around 27% are seen a single time; under 3% belongs to the top ten. The specimen was tumor-infiltrating Tregs sorted from the breast tumor. The TCR originated in a female donor with breast cancer. The rearrangement joins TRBV15 to TRBJ2-5, with 10 bases lining up with TRBD2. The CDR3 DNA follows: TGTGCCACCCTCGCTAGCGGGAGAGAGACCCAGTACTTC. It translates to CATLASGRETQYF.